A selection of T cell receptor beta chains follows, all from one sample in a study of blood T cell repertoires in COVID-19. Using immunoSEQ multiplex PCR, the repertoire was profiled, and TCRdb retains in-frame clones only, with some absent. This table has 70,000 to 100,000 clones, 75% to 90% appearing once. Sequencing was carried out using peripheral blood. The origin of the receptors is a human donor in a cohort sampled during active COVID-19. Each CDR3 is given with its conserved first and last residue. D genes are given only for firm matches. The size entry is marked missing in some rows and otherwise reads once, few, many or a size class.

>TRBJ2-1|TRBV7-6|NA|14|NA
CASSASYSYNEQFF
TGTGCCAGCAGCGCCAGTTACTCCTACAATGAGCAGTTCTTC
>TRBJ2-7|TRBV2|NA|15|NA
CASRNRGVPSYEQYF
TGTGCCAGCAGGAATCGCGGGGTTCCCTCCTACGAGCAGTACTTC
>TRBJ1-2|TRBV5-1|NA|13|once
CASSPGGAGGYTF
TGCGCCAGCAGCCCGGGAGGGGCTGGTGGCTACACCTTC
>TRBJ2-7|TRBV5-1|TRBD2|13|NA
CASSLTSGDIWYF
TGCGCCAGCAGCTTGACTAGCGGGGATATTTGGTACTTC
>TRBJ2-6|TRBV7-2|NA|17|NA
CASSFYHGRGGANVLTF
TGTGCCAGCAGCTTTTATCATGGCCGAGGTGGGGCCAACGTCCTGACTTTC
>TRBJ1-1|TRBV6-5|NA|13|NA
CASSYSVTGEAFF
TGTGCCAGCAGTTACTCGGTAACGGGTGAAGCTTTCTTT
>TRBJ1-2|TRBV2|NA|13|NA
CASSQITNYGYTF
TGTGCCAGCAGCCAGATTACTAACTATGGCTACACCTTC
>TRBJ2-7|TRBV7-3|TRBD1|14|few
CASSSQTGSHEQYF
TGTGCCAGCAGCTCACAGACAGGGAGCCACGAGCAGTACTTC
>TRBJ1-5|TRBV30|NA|13|NA
CAWNGGSNQPQHF
TGTGCCTGGAACGGGGGAAGCAATCAGCCCCAGCATTTT
>TRBJ1-2|TRBV7-7|NA|12|NA
CASSSGGVGYTF
TGTGCCAGCAGCTCCGGGGGGGTTGGCTACACCTTC
>TRBJ2-3|TRBV2|NA|15|NA
CASSNSGTDTDTQYF
TGTGCCAGCAGTAACTCCGGGACTGATACAGATACGCAGTATTTT
>TRBJ1-1|TRBV25-1|NA|16|NA
CASRGQRWQLNTEAFF
TGTGCCAGCAGGGGTCAGAGGTGGCAGTTGAACACTGAAGCTTTCTTT
>TRBJ1-1|TRBV5-4|NA|15|NA
CASSSRSGGNTEAFF
TGTGCCAGCAGCAGTCGTAGCGGGGGAAATACTGAAGCTTTCTTT
>TRBJ1-2|TRBV4-2|NA|17|NA
CASSPYGQGQANYGYTF
TGTGCCAGCAGCCCGTATGGGCAGGGACAAGCTAACTATGGCTACACCTTC
>TRBJ1-1|TRBV5-1|NA|14|NA
CASSFGRVNTEAFF
TGCGCCAGCAGCTTCGGGAGGGTTAACACTGAAGCTTTCTTT
>TRBJ2-2|TRBV5-1|NA|16|once
CASSLGAFANTGELFF
TGCGCCAGCAGCTTGGGGGCCTTCGCGAACACCGGGGAGCTGTTTTTT
>TRBJ1-2|TRBV5-1|TRBD1|16|NA
CASSFSDRGSNYGYTF
TGCGCCAGCAGCTTCAGCGACAGGGGATCTAACTATGGCTACACCTTC
>TRBJ1-2|TRBV5-8|NA|14|NA
CASSTSGTNYGYTF
TGTGCCAGCAGCACGTCAGGGACTAACTATGGCTACACCTTC